Below, 15 T cell receptor beta chains from the same sample are listed, as sequenced in a study of graft-versus-host responses after intestinal transplantation. Their specific antigens are unknown. The repertoire was sequenced with immunoSEQ multiplex PCR; TCRdb's copy has only in-frame clones and lacks some. The sample has 27,000 or so clones; about four fifths are singletons. Here the sequenced sample was unstimulated CD4+ T cells sorted from spleen or lymph node cells, taken before intestinal transplant. The receptors stem from a human donor who received an intestinal transplant.

This chain joins TRBV9 and TRBJ2-5; 8 bases map to TRBD1. Losses at the gene ends were 3 bases for V and 7 bases for J; bases not matched to a gene: 11. Per the germline V gene, CDR1 is SGDLS and CDR2 is YYNGEE. The length of the CDR3 is 15 residues. The CDR3 is CASSEEPGQGGTQYF. The CDR3 DNA reads as TGTGCCAGCAGCGAAGAGCCAGGACAGGGTGGGACCCAGTACTTC.

This chain uses TRBV6-1 with TRBJ2-1, with D perhaps TRBD2 (6 bases). The V and J ends lost 6 bases and 5 bases respectively, with 14 bases between them. From germline, CDR1 is MNHNS and CDR2 SASEGT. The CDR3 is 14 amino acids. CDR3 residues: CASSPGLRNNEQFF. The CDR3 region has the DNA TGTGCCAGCAGCCCTGGACTACGAAACAATGAGCAGTTCTTC.

V is TRBV19 and J is TRBJ2-3, with D unclear. The CDR3 loop spans 13 amino acids. Trimming pared 10 bases from V and 2 bases from J, leaving 13 bases between. The V gene's germline CDR1 is LNHDA and CDR2 SQIVND (reference sequence). The CDR3 is CATRARLTDTQYF. The CDR3 DNA reads TGTGCCACCCGGGCCAGGCTCACAGATACGCAGTATTTT. Drawing the rest from reference TRBV19 and TRBJ2-3, the complete variable domain is DGGITQSPKYLFRKEGQNVTLSCEQNLNHDAMYWYRQDPGQGLRLIYYSQIVNDFQKGDIAEGYSVSREKKESFPLTVTSAQKNPTAFYLCATRARLTDTQYFGPGTRLTVL.

V is TRBV7-3 and J is TRBJ2-7; D call uncertain. The length of the CDR3 is 15 residues. Germline V gene lookup returns CDR1 SGHTA and CDR2 FQGTGA. The V end was cut by 1 base, the J end by 3 bases, with 13 bases between. As DNA, the CDR3 is TGTGCCAGCAGCTTAAATAACGGGCCGGGCTACGAGCAGTACTTC. This codes for CASSLNNGPGYEQYF.

The chain employs TRBV5-5 and TRBJ2-7; 7 bases align to TRBD1. The length of the CDR3 is 14 residues. The germline V gene encodes CDR1 SGHKS and CDR2 YYEKEE (reference sequence). Unmatched junction bases numbered 5, after V lost 3 bases and J lost 2 bases. CDR3 coding DNA: TGTGCCAGCAGCTCCCCGGGACAGACCTACGAGCAGTACTTC. Translation: CASSSPGQTYEQYF.

The V and J genes are TRBV5-1 and TRBJ2-5; maybe TRBD1 (5 bases). Between the trimmed V and J ends, which lost 2 bases and 2 bases, there was a span of 10 bases. The CDR3 is 14 amino acids. The germline gives CDR1 SGHRS, CDR2 YFSETQ. CDR3 loop: CASSFEAGQETQYF. The CDR3, as DNA: TGCGCCAGCAGCTTCGAGGCAGGGCAAGAGACCCAGTACTTC.

The chain joins TRBV28 to TRBJ1-5; D is possibly TRBD1 (6 bases). CDR1 MDHEN and CDR2 SYDVKM come from the germline V gene. CDR3 size: 16 residues. The V end lost 1 base, the J end lost 3 bases, and 13 bases lay between the germline ends. The CDR3 nucleotides are TGTGCCAGCAGTTTATCCCGAGGGGGGTTCAATCAGCCCCAGCATTTT. This gives the protein CASSLSRGGFNQPQHF.

This chain joins TRBV13 and TRBJ2-1; D might be TRBD1 or TRBD2, each matching 5 bases. V shed 8 bases and J shed 7 bases, with 12 bases lying between them. This CDR3 has 12 residues. CDR1 is PRHDT, CDR2 FYEKMQ, per germline (reference sequence). In nucleotides, the CDR3 is TGTGCCAGCGGGGGATATGGGAATGAGCAGTTCTTC. It translates to CASGGYGNEQFF. Using reference TRBV13 and TRBJ2-1 for the parts outside the CDR3, the full variable domain is AAGVIQSPRHLIKEKRETATLKCYPIPRHDTVYWYQQGPGQDPQFLISFYEKMQSDKGSIPDRFSAQQFSDYHSELNMSSLELGDSALYFCASGGYGNEQFFGPGTRLTVL.

This chain links TRBV19 with TRBJ2-6; D remains unclear. The V gene lost 5 bases and the J gene lost 1 base, with 12 bases spanning the gap. The CDR3 totals 16 residues. In germline, CDR1 is LNHDA, CDR2 SQIVND (reference sequence). The CDR3 DNA follows: TGTGCCAGTAGTCTTGAAAGGCATTCTGGGGCCAACGTCCTGACTTTC. Residues: CASSLERHSGANVLTF.

The chain links TRBV6-6 to TRBJ2-7; D is unresolved. The germline CDR1 and CDR2 sequences are MNHNY and SVGAGI (reference sequence). CDR3 length: 13 amino acids. The V gene lost 2 bases and the J gene lost 3 bases, with 8 bases spanning the gap. The CDR3 sequence: CASSYATNYEQYF. The CDR3 DNA is TGTGCCAGCAGTTACGCGACAAACTACGAGCAGTACTTC.

The CDR3 loop reads CASSSLRDWKGATQYF. CDR3 nucleotide sequence: TGTGCCAGCAGCTCTCTCCGGGACTGGAAAGGGGCGACCCAGTACTTC. This sequence joins TRBV7-4 and TRBJ2-5; D may be TRBD2 (6 bases). Germline V gives CDR1 SGHVT, CDR2 SQSDAQ. CDR3 size: 16 residues. The V end was cut by 4 bases, the J end by 7 bases, with 22 bases between.

V gene TRBV6-5 combines with J gene TRBJ1-2; D is unresolved. Trimming pared 6 bases from V and 2 bases from J, leaving 13 bases between. Germline CDR1 and CDR2: MNHEY and SVGAGI. This CDR3 region has 14 residues. This chain's CDR3 is CASRTYLGNYGYTF. CDR3 bases: TGTGCCAGCAGAACCTACCTTGGGAACTATGGCTACACCTTC.

The chain carries TRBV29-1 and TRBJ2-1, with 8 bases identical to TRBD2. This CDR3 has 15 amino acids. The V segment lost 2 bases and the J segment 6 bases; nucleotides outside the gene matches: 9. Germline CDR1 and CDR2: SQVTM and ANQGSEA. In nucleotides, the CDR3 is TGCAGCGTTGAATCGGGGGGGGCAGCAGGCAATGAGCAGTTCTTC. It specifies CSVESGGAAGNEQFF.

This rearrangement joins TRBV15 to TRBJ1-2, with 8 bases matching TRBD1. V lost 1 base, J lost 7 bases, and 8 bases stayed unmatched. Germline V lookup: CDR1 LNHNV, CDR2 YYDKDF (reference sequence). The CDR3 covers 15 residues. The CDR3 region is CATSRVGQGPPGYTF. The CDR3 bases are TGTGCCACCAGCAGAGTAGGACAGGGTCCCCCTGGCTACACCTTC.

This clone was counted only a few times. V usage is TRBV6-5 and J usage is TRBJ2-1; 11 positions agree with TRBD2. The CDR3 runs 15 residues. V lost 5 bases and J lost 5; bases outside the gene matches: 5. Germline loops: CDR1 MNHEY, CDR2 SVGAGI. CDR3 sequence: CASSLSGGDHNEQFF. CDR3 nucleotides: TGTGCCAGCAGTCTTAGCGGGGGGGACCACAATGAGCAGTTCTTC.